The sequence of this TCR beta chain was determined in a study of blood T cell repertoires in COVID-19. For the study at large: The origin of the acute and convalescent COVID-19 samples was the United States, Italy and Spain. PBMCs, B-cell-depleted T cells, or T cells were the source of the cDNA or gDNA that made up the material.

Germline V gives CDR1 SGHVS, CDR2 FNYEAQ. The V gene lost 5 bases and the J gene lost 4 bases, with 17 bases spanning the gap. The CDR3 is 15 amino acids. Clones were sequenced by immunoSEQ multiplex PCR, and TCRdb holds only the in-frame ones, with some missing. The table includes approximately 190,000 clones, around four fifths detected once. Material for sequencing was peripheral blood. The rearrangement joins TRBV7-6 to TRBJ1-2; D possibly corresponds to TRBD1 (5 bases). This TCR was recovered from a woman aged 25 to 39 with acute or convalescent COVID-19. Here the CDR3 DNA reads TGTGCCAGCAGCCGAAGGGGCTGGCAAATCTATGGCTACACCTTC. This encodes CASSRRGWQIYGYTF.